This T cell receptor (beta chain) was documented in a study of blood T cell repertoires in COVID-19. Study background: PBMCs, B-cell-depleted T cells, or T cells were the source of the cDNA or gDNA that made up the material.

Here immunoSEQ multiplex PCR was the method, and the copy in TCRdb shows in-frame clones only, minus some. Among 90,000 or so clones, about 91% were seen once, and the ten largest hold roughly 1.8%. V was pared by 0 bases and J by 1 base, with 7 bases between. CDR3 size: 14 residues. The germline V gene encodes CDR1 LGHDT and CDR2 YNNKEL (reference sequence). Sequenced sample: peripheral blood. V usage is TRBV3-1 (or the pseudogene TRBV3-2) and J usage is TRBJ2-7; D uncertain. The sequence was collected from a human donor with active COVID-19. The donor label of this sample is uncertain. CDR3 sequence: CASSQESESYEQYF. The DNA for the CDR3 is TGTGCCAGCAGCCAAGAATCAGAATCCTACGAGCAGTACTTC.